This note documents a single T cell receptor (beta chain) sequence. This clone was observed a handful of times. Its antigen specificity is not known. There are no base qualities to consult, and no much larger clone falls within one base. At the DNA level, this CDR3 is encoded by other sequences in the same sample as well. This specimen comes from a study of blood T cell repertoires in COVID-19 (dated by TCRdb to between 2020 and 2021). Broadly, across the study: Samples from collaborators originated in the United States, Italy and Spain and spanned both the acute and convalescent phases of COVID-19. Samples were obtained from the ongoing ImmuneRACE study (first 160 participants) and from 1,254 subjects provided by 6 global collaborators. The repertoires were released in a freely available public database meant as a resource for research on the immune response to SARS-CoV-2. The prospective study material was composed of cDNA or gDNA derived from T cells, B-cell-depleted T cells, or PBMCs. Subjects who had been exposed to COVID-19, were actively infected with it, or had recovered from it provided the deeply sampled blood TCRbeta repertoires that made up the dataset. Where HLA class I and class II types were available, the types were taken from metadata supplied by the sample provider, not from assay-based typing. A de-identified subject ID, COVID-19 status, age in years and sex were almost always included in the sample metadata. Points the paper makes about the study in general: The quantity of clinical and demographic metadata differed by source and by participant and was supplied without curation.

CDR1 SGHRS and CDR2 YFSETQ are derived from the germline V gene. Reading from cysteine to phenylalanine, the CDR3 counts 12 amino acids. The DNA shown is the 36-base CDR3, in frame from base 1. V loses 4 bases of germline sequence and J loses 4 bases, and the interval between the two ends is 8 bases. Participants in the prospective study were aged roughly 18 to 90 years, lived in approximately 26 United States geographic areas, and enrolled through a virtual design. Cohort assignment in the prospective study relied on participant-reported clinical history from a screening survey and a study questionnaire. ImmuneRACE Cohort 3 recovered participants were defined by two consecutive negative NP/OP PCR tests, healthcare professional clearance, or symptom resolution. Mobile phlebotomists in the prospective study collected whole blood, serum and a nasopharyngeal or oropharyngeal swab from every participant. Over a roughly two-month period, participants in the prospective study had the option of providing additional blood draws and questionnaires. Before DNA extraction, blood samples from the prospective study were shipped at room temperature or frozen.

The immunoSEQ Assay, a bias-controlled multiplex PCR, was used to amplify TCRbeta CDR3 regions from genomic DNA. The authors processed their data as follows. The number of nucleated cells in each sample was estimated by amplification of reference gene primers within the assay. To quantify the absolute abundance of each unique TCRbeta CDR3 rearrangement, sequence reads were collapsed and filtered. Productive Simpson clonality was computed per sample as the square root of Simpson's diversity index over productive rearrangements. TCRdb obtained this table from immuneACCESS and retained in-frame rearrangements with V and J assigned. These tables miss some clones; where compared with another copy, unresolved V genes account for less than half of the shortfall, and the remainder is unexplained. V and J calls and clone size are given by that table; D and trimming were obtained from the DNA. This sample has about 480,000 clones in its table, and 88% of those were observed once. Jointly, the top ten make up 8% to 9.5% of the sample.

The sequence links TRBV5-1 to TRBJ1-2, and perhaps TRBD1 as D gene, on 5 matching bases. This receptor was obtained from a woman aged 60-75 years who had recovered from COVID-19. The sequenced sample was PBMCs or T cells enriched from blood (not recorded which). The encoded CDR3 is CASSLDSYGYTF. The nucleotide sequence reads as follows: TGCGCCAGCAGCCTCGACAGCTATGGCTACACCTTC.